The clone carrying this TCR beta chain was seen a handful of times. Its target is not known. The V end was cut by 5 bases, the J end by 3 bases, with 8 bases between. The V gene's germline CDR1 is SEHNR and CDR2 FQNEAQ (reference sequence). This CDR3 region has 12 residues. This sample was included in a study of radiotherapy plus CTLA-4 blockade in lung cancer. Study overall: Objective response rate was 15% to 20%; disease control rate, 31%. Whole-study findings and limits: The authors reported that early blood T cell clone dynamics, with interferon-beta, best predicted response. In blood, after radiotherapy plus ipilimumab, tumor-derived TCR clones expanded.

This table comes from immunoSEQ multiplex PCR, and its TCRdb copy is limited to in-frame clones, with some not included. The sample carries 15,000 to 20,000 clones, roughly 88% recorded once. This TCR was recovered from a human donor with non-small cell lung cancer whose response to radiotherapy plus ipilimumab could not be evaluated. The sequencing used peripheral blood, collected from a patient treated with radiotherapy plus ipilimumab. This chain joins TRBV7-9 and TRBJ2-7; D ambiguous. CDR3 coding DNA: TGTGCCAGCAGCGAGGTGGACTACGAGCAGTACTTC. This sequence encodes CASSEVDYEQYF.